This TCR beta chain was identified in a study of blood T cell repertoires in COVID-19. TCRdb's copy holds only in-frame clones and misses some; the assay was immunoSEQ multiplex PCR. The repertoire has 200,000 or so clones, 65% to 90% of them found once; the top ten carry 3.8%. CDR1 and CDR2 from the germline V gene are SGHTS and YDEGEE. The length of the CDR3 is 15 residues. Trimming took off 1 base at V and 1 base at J, with 12 bases between the two ends. This receptor was identified in a woman in her thirties or forties with acute COVID-19. Sequenced material: PBMCs or T cells enriched from blood (not recorded which). The genes are TRBV5-8 and TRBJ2-7, with a weak D call TRBD2 (5 bases). The CDR3 sequence: CASSLNLATSYEQYF. CDR3 in DNA: TGTGCCAGCAGCTTGAATTTAGCGACTTCCTACGAGCAGTACTTC.